A single sample is the source of the 29 T cell receptor beta chains below, sequenced in a study of T cell responses to AZD1222 COVID-19 vaccine. TCRdb's copy holds only in-frame clones and misses some; the assay was immunoSEQ multiplex PCR. The sample has about 78,000 clones, 75% to 90% seen once. This specimen consisted of peripheral blood, obtained on day 0 of AZD1222 vaccination. Receptors originate from an adult in good health.

The chain uses TRBV29-1 and TRBJ2-1, with D hard to call. In germline, CDR1 is SQVTM, CDR2 ANQGSEA. This CDR3 spans 14 amino acids. V lost 0 bases and J lost 0, with 6 bases in between. The CDR3 nucleotides read TGCAGCGTTGAAGAACCCAGCTCCTACAATGAGCAGTTCTTC. Translated, it gives CSVEEPSSYNEQFF.

The chain's CDR3 is CAISPGGNEKLFF. The DNA of the CDR3 is TGTGCCATCTCACCAGGGGGTAATGAAAAACTGTTTTTT. This chain joins TRBV10-3 and TRBJ1-4, with 7 bases that match TRBD1. This CDR3 has 13 residues. The V gene's germline CDR1 is ENHRY and CDR2 SYGVKD. After removal of 8 bases from V and 4 bases from J, the junction contained 4 bases not matched to a gene.

The genes are TRBV5-8 and TRBJ2-3; D is unclear. Germline values: CDR1 SGHTS, CDR2 YDEGEE. This CDR3 is 14 amino acids long. V dropped 0 bases and J dropped 2 bases, with 7 bases sitting between them. The CDR3 DNA reads as TGTGCCAGCAGCTTGGGTGCCTACACAGATACGCAGTATTTT. Protein sequence: CASSLGAYTDTQYF.

V usage is TRBV29-1 and J usage is TRBJ2-3; D gene uncertain. Germline assignment: CDR1 SQVTM and CDR2 ANQGSEA. Between the trimmed V and J ends, which lost 4 bases and 6 bases, there was a span of 17 bases. This CDR3 has 14 amino acids. This chain's CDR3 is CSVASRVQVDTQYF. For the CDR3, the DNA is TGCAGCGTTGCCTCTCGGGTTCAGGTGGATACGCAGTATTTT.

The chain is built from TRBV5-6 and TRBJ1-1; no clear D. V was clipped by 4 bases and J by 1 base, with 14 bases between them. The CDR3 sequence is 15 residues long. From germline, CDR1 is SGHDT and CDR2 YYEEEE. CDR3 residues: CASSPRPGENTEAFF. The CDR3 DNA follows: TGTGCCAGCAGCCCGAGACCAGGAGAGAACACTGAAGCTTTCTTT.

The chain has TRBV20-1 and TRBJ1-1; D remains ambiguous. Per the germline V gene, CDR1 is DFQATT and CDR2 is SNEGSKA (reference sequence). With 1 base removed from V and 2 bases from J, the gap between germline ends came to 2 bases. The CDR3 covers 11 residues. CDR3 in amino acids: CSARGNTEAFF. CDR3 bases: TGCAGTGCTAGAGGCAACACTGAAGCTTTCTTT.

This chain joins TRBV18 and TRBJ2-7; the D is unclear. V lost 5 bases, J lost 4 bases, and 12 bases lay in between. This CDR3 has 13 residues. CDR1 and CDR2 from the germline V gene are KGHSH and LQKENI. The CDR3 sequence is CASSEIAKYEQYF. The DNA for the CDR3 is TGTGCCAGCTCAGAAATAGCCAAATACGAGCAGTACTTC.

The V and J genes are TRBV4-3 and TRBJ2-1; D is undetermined. Germline V gene sequence: CDR1 LGHNA, CDR2 YSLEER. The ends were cut back, 0 bases at V and 4 bases at J, with 7 bases in the middle. The CDR3 totals 14 residues. The CDR3 DNA is TGCGCCAGCAGCCAAGAATCAGTGTACAATGAGCAGTTCTTC. Translated: CASSQESVYNEQFF.

This clone showed up just a few times. This rearrangement joins TRBV7-9 to TRBJ2-7; D could derive from TRBD1 or TRBD2 (6 bases each). This CDR3 has 10 amino acids. V lost 10 bases and J lost 13, with 17 bases in between. Germline CDR1 and CDR2: SEHNR and FQNEAQ (reference sequence). The CDR3 loop reads CAIEGGNPYF. For the CDR3, the DNA is TGTGCCATCGAGGGGGGAAACCCTTACTTC.

The chain links TRBV7-2 to TRBJ2-1; tentative D call: TRBD2 (6 bases). The CDR3 covers 15 residues. Germline CDR1 reads SGHTA; CDR2 reads FQGNSA. V was shortened by 2 bases and J by 7 bases, with 15 bases between the two germline ends. CDR3 amino acids: CASSLLGGGVNEQFF. The DNA of the CDR3 is TGTGCCAGCAGCTTACTTGGCGGCGGGGTAAATGAGCAGTTCTTC.

J is TRBJ1-5 and V is TRBV6-2 or TRBV6-3, with D unclear. The V gene's germline CDR1 is MNHEY and CDR2 SVGEGT. V lost 7 bases, J lost 6 bases, and 16 bases lay in between. The CDR3 covers 14 residues. This chain's CDR3 is CASTPSPGAQPQHF. The CDR3 DNA reads as TGTGCCAGCACCCCTTCTCCGGGAGCTCAGCCCCAGCATTTT.

J is TRBJ1-1 and V is TRBV7-3; TRBD1 matches 10 bases. The CDR3 extends over 16 amino acids. V trimming: 2 bases; J trimming: 9 bases; junction bases outside the gene matches: 12. Germline assignment: CDR1 SGHTA and CDR2 FQGTGA. DNA of the CDR3: TGTGCCAGCAGCTTATCCGGGACAGGGGCCGCGAGAAAAGCTTTCTTT. It yields the protein CASSLSGTGAARKAFF.

On this clone itself: A far larger clone is only one base removed, so a read error is likely. J is TRBJ2-5 and V is TRBV2, with D uncertain. CDR1 is SNHLY and CDR2 is FYNNEI in the germline V gene. The V end lost 1 base, the J end lost 3 bases, and 0 bases lay between the germline ends. The CDR3 sequence is 11 residues long. The CDR3 region has the DNA TGTGCCAGCAGTGAAGAAGAGACCCAGTACTTC. Encoded protein: CASSEEETQYF.

The chain employs TRBV7-9 and TRBJ1-1; tentative D call: TRBD1 (6 bases). CDR3 length equals 14 residues. Germline CDR1 SEHNR, CDR2 FQNEAQ (reference sequence). Trimming took 2 bases from V and 7 from J, leaving 14 bases between them. In DNA, the CDR3 is TGTGCCAGCAGCTTAAGTGGGACAATTCTTGAAGCTTTCTTT. It is translated as CASSLSGTILEAFF.

This clone was seen just once. The genes are TRBV9 and TRBJ2-7; 8 nucleotides align to TRBD2. Germline V lookup: CDR1 SGDLS, CDR2 YYNGEE. The CDR3 totals 15 residues. Unmatched junction bases numbered 3, after V lost 0 bases and J lost 1 base. This CDR3 is CASSVAGGTSYEQYF. CDR3 coding DNA: TGTGCCAGCAGCGTAGCGGGAGGGACTTCCTACGAGCAGTACTTC. The full variable domain, its missing parts supplied by reference TRBV9 and TRBJ2-7, is DSGVTQTPKHLITATGQRVTLRCSPRSGDLSVYWYQQSLDQGLQFLIQYYNGEERAKGNILERFSAQQFPDLHSELNLSSLELGDSALYFCASSVAGGTSYEQYFGPGTRLTVT.

The chain combines TRBV9 with TRBJ1-2; 10 bases agree with TRBD1. Germline V lookup: CDR1 SGDLS, CDR2 YYNGEE. V shed 3 bases and J 2 bases; nucleotides not matched to a gene: 4. The CDR3 length is 15 residues. CDR3 residues: CASSGPGQGNYGYTF. The CDR3 bases are TGTGCCAGCAGCGGCCCGGGACAGGGGAACTATGGCTACACCTTC.

The chain employs TRBV5-5 and TRBJ1-5; D may be TRBD1 (5 bases). The CDR3 runs to 15 residues. Trimming left V 0 bases short and J 3 bases short, with 10 bases between. Germline values: CDR1 SGHKS, CDR2 YYEKEE (reference sequence). The CDR3 sequence is CASSLGQLNNQPQHF. The CDR3 coding sequence is TGTGCCAGCAGCTTGGGACAGCTAAACAATCAGCCCCAGCATTTT.

This clone turned up a few times. The V gene is TRBV19, the J gene TRBJ2-7; 7 nucleotides line up with TRBD1. The CDR3 length is 14 residues. Trimming took 4 bases from V and 2 from J; bases not matched to a gene: 5. In germline, CDR1 is LNHDA, CDR2 SQIVND (reference sequence). CDR3 nucleotides: TGTGCCAGTAGTAAAGTTCAGGGGGCCTACGAGCAGTACTTC. Translating it yields CASSKVQGAYEQYF.

CDR3 sequence: CASIQGPNFSNQPQHF. The DNA of the CDR3 is TGTGCCAGTATCCAGGGGCCGAATTTTAGCAATCAGCCCCAGCATTTT. The rearrangement joins TRBV19 to TRBJ1-5; TRBD1 is a possible D gene (6 bases). Germline V lookup: CDR1 LNHDA, CDR2 SQIVND (reference sequence). This CDR3 has 16 residues. V was clipped by 7 bases and J by 0 bases, with 16 bases between them.

As concerns this clone: At one end, the junction sequence differs from germline, possibly due to a read error. The chain combines TRBV11-3 with TRBJ1-1, with D perhaps TRBD1 (6 bases). Germline CDR1 is SGHNT and CDR2 is YENEEA. The CDR3 length is 14 residues. CDR3 loop: CASTLRGEGTEAFF. DNA for the CDR3: TGTGCCAGCACCTTAAGGGGGGAGGGGACTGAAGCTTTCTTT.

V usage is TRBV5-4 and J usage is TRBJ1-2, with 9 bases that match TRBD1. With V trimmed by 6 bases and J by 8 bases, 8 bases remained unmatched. The V gene's germline CDR1 is SGHNT and CDR2 YYREEE (reference sequence). CDR3 length: 13 amino acids. CDR3 nucleotide sequence: TGTGCCAGCACCATCGACAGGGGGGTAGGCTACACCTTC. Its protein product is CASTIDRGVGYTF.

This chain uses TRBV27 with TRBJ2-1, with 8 bases fitting TRBD1. In germline, CDR1 is MNHEY, CDR2 SMNVEV (reference sequence). The CDR3 runs 16 residues. The V gene end was trimmed by 5 bases and the J gene end by 5 bases; junction bases not matched to a gene: 11. The CDR3 sequence: CASSTPFRGRDNEQFF. The CDR3 bases are TGTGCCAGCAGTACCCCGTTCAGGGGGCGCGACAATGAGCAGTTCTTC.

The chain combines TRBV9 with TRBJ1-1, with 9 bases fitting TRBD1. The CDR3 contains 14 residues. V shed 4 bases, J shed 5 bases, and the junction held 6 bases outside the gene matches. Germline lookup yields CDR1 SGDLS and CDR2 YYNGEE. The CDR3 protein is CASSKRDRETEAFF. The CDR3 DNA reads TGTGCCAGCAGCAAACGGGACAGGGAGACTGAAGCTTTCTTT. The complete variable domain, with remaining parts taken from reference TRBV9 and TRBJ1-1, reads DSGVTQTPKHLITATGQRVTLRCSPRSGDLSVYWYQQSLDQGLQFLIQYYNGEERAKGNILERFSAQQFPDLHSELNLSSLELGDSALYFCASSKRDRETEAFFGQGTRLTVV.

The sample holds one count of this clone. The chain recombines TRBV29-1 with TRBJ2-7; D is unclear. The CDR3 spans 12 residues. CDR1 is SQVTM, CDR2 ANQGSEA, per germline. Trimming stripped 4 bases from V and 2 bases from J, with 9 bases between. CDR3 protein: CSVGVFAYEQYF. The CDR3 coding sequence is TGCAGCGTTGGGGTATTCGCCTACGAGCAGTACTTC.

This chain connects TRBV14 to TRBJ1-4, with 8 bases that match TRBD1. The CDR3 is 15 residues long. V lost 4 bases, J lost 3 bases, and 4 bases stayed unmatched. The germline V gene encodes CDR1 SGHDN and CDR2 FVKESK. Written as DNA, the CDR3 is TGTGCCAGCAGCCCTACGACAGGGGCTAATGAAAAACTGTTTTTT. Its protein is CASSPTTGANEKLFF.

The chain couples TRBV7-3 to TRBJ1-6; D unresolved. V lost 2 bases, J lost 7 bases, and 9 bases lay in between. The CDR3 has 14 residues. Germline CDR1 SGHTA, CDR2 FQGTGA. CDR3 in DNA: TGTGCCAGCAGCTTATTCGGTGGGAATTCACCCCTCCACTTT. Translating gives CASSLFGGNSPLHF.

This clone was recorded a few times. The chain recombines TRBV5-4 with TRBJ1-1; D is ambiguous. The CDR3 contains 13 residues. Germline values: CDR1 SGHNT, CDR2 YYREEE (reference sequence). Trimming shortened V by 10 bases and J by 4 bases, and 17 bases separated the two germline ends. The chain's CDR3 is CAFREETVTEAFF. The CDR3 DNA reads as TGTGCCTTCAGAGAGGAAACGGTCACTGAAGCTTTCTTT.

This clone was observed a handful of times. The V gene is TRBV6-5, the J gene TRBJ2-2; D is unclear. Trimming removed 0 bases from V and 0 bases from J, with 8 bases in between. CDR1 and CDR2 from the germline V gene are MNHEY and SVGAGI. CDR3 length: 16 residues. The chain's CDR3 is CASSYSRTTNTGELFF. The CDR3 DNA reads as TGTGCCAGCAGTTACTCGAGGACGACGAACACCGGGGAGCTGTTTTTT.

The chain carries TRBV5-1 and TRBJ2-1; D uncertain. Between the trimmed V and J ends, which lost 3 bases and 6 bases, there was a span of 13 bases. CDR3 length: 14 residues. Germline CDR1 is SGHRS and CDR2 is YFSETQ. CDR3 loop: CASSSLREGNEQFF. CDR3 nucleotides: TGCGCCAGCAGCTCCCTCCGCGAAGGCAATGAGCAGTTCTTC.